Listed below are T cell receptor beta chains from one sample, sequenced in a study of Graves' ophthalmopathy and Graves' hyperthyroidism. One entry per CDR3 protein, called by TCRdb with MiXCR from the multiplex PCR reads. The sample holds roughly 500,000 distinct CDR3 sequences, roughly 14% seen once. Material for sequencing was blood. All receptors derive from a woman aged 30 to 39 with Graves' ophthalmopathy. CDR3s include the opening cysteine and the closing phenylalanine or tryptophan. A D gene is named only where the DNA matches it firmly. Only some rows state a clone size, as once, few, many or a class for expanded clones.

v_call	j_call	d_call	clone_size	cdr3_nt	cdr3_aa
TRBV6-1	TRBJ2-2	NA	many	TGTGCCAGCAGTCCCCTGACAGGCACGACCGGGGAGCTGTTTTTT	CASSPLTGTTGELFF
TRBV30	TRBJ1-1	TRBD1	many	TGTGCCTGGAGGACAGGGGGCCGGGGGGCTGAAGCTTTCTTT	CAWRTGGRGAEAFF
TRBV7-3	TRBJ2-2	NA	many	TGTGCCAGCAGCTTAGACGACACCGGGGAGCTGTTTTTT	CASSLDDTGELFF
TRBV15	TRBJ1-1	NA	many	TGTGCCACCAGCAGACTCAGGGGTTGGGACACTGAAGCTTTCTTT	CATSRLRGWDTEAFF
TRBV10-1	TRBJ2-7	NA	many	TGCGCCAGCAAGGAGACAGACTCCTACGAGCAGTACTTC	CASKETDSYEQYF
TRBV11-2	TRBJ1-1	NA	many	TGTGCCAGCAGCTTAGTTTATCCAGCCACGGAGAACACTGAAGCTTTCTTT	CASSLVYPATENTEAFF
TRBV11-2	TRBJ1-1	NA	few	TGTGCCAGCAGCCCAGCTAGGGGGAGGGCCGGAGACACTGAAGCTTTCTTT	CASSPARGRAGDTEAFF
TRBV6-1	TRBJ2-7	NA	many	TGTGCCAGCAGTGGGACGACGGGCGAGCAGTACTTC	CASSGTTGEQYF
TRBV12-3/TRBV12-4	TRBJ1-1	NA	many	TGTGCCAGCAGCGGGCCGGGTTTTGAAGCTTTCTTT	CASSGPGFEAFF
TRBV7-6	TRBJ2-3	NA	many	TGTGCCAGCAGCTTGGGGGGGCCGGGAGATACGCAGTATTTT	CASSLGGPGDTQYF
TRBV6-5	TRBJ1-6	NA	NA	TGTGCCAGCAGTTACGGGGGACTTAATTCACCCCTCCACTTT	CASSYGGLNSPLHF
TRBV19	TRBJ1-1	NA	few	TGTGCCAGTAGTATACCAGGGGAAGCTTTCTTT	CASSIPGEAFF
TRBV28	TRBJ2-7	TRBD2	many	TGTGCCAGCAGCCATGGGACTAGCGGGAGCGGGGAGCAGTACTTC	CASSHGTSGSGEQYF
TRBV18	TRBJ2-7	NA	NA	TGTGCCAGCTCACGAAAGCAGGGACACGAGCAGTACTTC	CASSRKQGHEQYF
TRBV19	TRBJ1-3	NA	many	TGTGCCAGTCGAACAACAGGGTTATCTGGAAACACCATATATTTT	CASRTTGLSGNTIYF
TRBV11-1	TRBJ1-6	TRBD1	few	TGTGCCAGCAGCAACACCGACAGGGGGAATTCACCCCTCCACTTT	CASSNTDRGNSPLHF
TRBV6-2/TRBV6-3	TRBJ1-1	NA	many	TGTGCCAGCATCAACCCACGGGGGCCCACCACTGAAGCTTTCTTT	CASINPRGPTTEAFF
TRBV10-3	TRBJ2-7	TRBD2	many	TGTGCCATCAGTGCGACTAGCGGGATCCTGTACGAGCAGTACTTC	CAISATSGILYEQYF
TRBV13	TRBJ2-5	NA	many	TGTGCCAGCAGCTCGGACATGTACCAAGAGACCCAGTACTTC	CASSSDMYQETQYF
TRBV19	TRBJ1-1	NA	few	TGTGCCAGTATCGGGGCCCCGGGAACTGAAGCTTTCTTT	CASIGAPGTEAFF
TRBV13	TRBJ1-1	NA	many	TGTGCCAGCAGCTTAGTCTCTCTTGGGGTAGAATACACTGAAGCTTTCTTT	CASSLVSLGVEYTEAFF
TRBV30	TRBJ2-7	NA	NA	TGTGCCTGGAGGGGGATGGGACGGTCTCTCTACGAGCAGTACTTC	CAWRGMGRSLYEQYF
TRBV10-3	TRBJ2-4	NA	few	TGTGCCATCCGAGACAGTTTCAGGAACATTCAGTACTTC	CAIRDSFRNIQYF
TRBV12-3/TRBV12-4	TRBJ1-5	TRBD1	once	TGTGCCAGCGGGAAAAAGGGGGCGCGTCAGCCCCAGCATTTT	CASGKKGARQPQHF
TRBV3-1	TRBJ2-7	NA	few	TGTGCCAGCAGCCAAGGTTTGGGAACAGGCCACTTC	CASSQGLGTGHF
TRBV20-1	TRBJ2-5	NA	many	TGCAGTGCTAGAGGGAAAGAGACCCAGTACTTC	CSARGKETQYF
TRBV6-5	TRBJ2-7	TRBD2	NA	TGTGCCAGCAGTTGGGGTGGTAGCGGGGCTTACGAGCAGTACTTC	CASSWGGSGAYEQYF
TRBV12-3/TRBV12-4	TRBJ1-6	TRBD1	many	TGTGCCAGCAGTTCAGGGGGCTATAATTCACCCCTCCACTTT	CASSSGGYNSPLHF
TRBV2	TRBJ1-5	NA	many	TGTGCCAGCAGTGAGTCGATGAATAGCAATCAGCCCCAGCATTTT	CASSESMNSNQPQHF
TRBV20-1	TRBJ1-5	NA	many	TGCAGTGCTAGGGGGGGGCTCAGCAATCAGCCCCAGCATTTT	CSARGGLSNQPQHF
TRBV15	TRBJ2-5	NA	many	TGTGCCACCAGCAGAGTAACATCTGGGGCAGAGACCCAGTACTTC	CATSRVTSGAETQYF
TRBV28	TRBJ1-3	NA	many	TGTGCCAGCAGTCGGCTCGGGACCGCTGGAAACACCATATATTTT	CASSRLGTAGNTIYF
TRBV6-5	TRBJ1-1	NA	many	TGTGCCAGCAGTTCCCGGTTGGAGGGTCACACTGAAGCTTTCTTT	CASSSRLEGHTEAFF
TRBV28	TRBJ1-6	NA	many	TGTGCCAGCGAATTAGGGGGGTATAATTCACCCCTCCACTTT	CASELGGYNSPLHF
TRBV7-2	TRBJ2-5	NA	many	TGTGCCAGCAGCTTAATGTTCTGGGGTGGAGAGACCCAGTACTTC	CASSLMFWGGETQYF
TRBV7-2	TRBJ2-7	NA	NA	TGTGCCAGCAGCTTAAATAGACAGAACGAGCAGTACTTC	CASSLNRQNEQYF
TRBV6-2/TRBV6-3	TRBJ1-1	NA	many	TGTGCCAGCAGTTATCCTGCCCTTAGAGCTTTCTTT	CASSYPALRAFF
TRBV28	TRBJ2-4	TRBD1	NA	TGTGCCAGCAGTTTTAAGGACAGGGGAGCGGACATTCAGTACTTC	CASSFKDRGADIQYF
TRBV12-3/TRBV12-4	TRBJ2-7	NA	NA	TGTGCCTGCAGTGGGGGACGAAGCTCCTACGAGCAGTACTTC	CACSGGRSSYEQYF
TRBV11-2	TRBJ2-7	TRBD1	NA	TGTGCCAGCAGCATGGCCGGGACAGGGGCCTACGAGCAGTACTTC	CASSMAGTGAYEQYF
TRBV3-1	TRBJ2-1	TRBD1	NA	TGTGCCAGCAGCCATAGGGACAGATACAATGAGCAGTTCTTC	CASSHRDRYNEQFF
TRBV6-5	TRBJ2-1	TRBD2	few	TGTGCCAGCAGTTACGCAGCGGGAGACGTCAATGAGCAGTTCTTC	CASSYAAGDVNEQFF
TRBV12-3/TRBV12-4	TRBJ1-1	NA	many	TGTGCCAGCAGTCCCTTGTCTAGGGGCACTGAAGCTTTCTTT	CASSPLSRGTEAFF
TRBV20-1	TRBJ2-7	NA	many	TGCAGTGCTAGCAAAGAAGAGCAGTACTTC	CSASKEEQYF
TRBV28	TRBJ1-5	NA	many	TGTGCCAGCAGGCCAACCCTGGCGGGTAGGAGCAATCAGCCCCAGCATTTT	CASRPTLAGRSNQPQHF
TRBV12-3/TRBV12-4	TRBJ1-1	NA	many	TGTGCCAGCAAGAACAGGGCCGCTGAAGCTTTCTTT	CASKNRAAEAFF
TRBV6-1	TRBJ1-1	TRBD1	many	TGTGCCAGCAGGGTACAGGGACAGGGGCGAGCTTTCTTT	CASRVQGQGRAFF
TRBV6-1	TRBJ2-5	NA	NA	TGTGCCAGCAGTCCTAGGACTATCGGACAAGAGACCCAGTACTTC	CASSPRTIGQETQYF
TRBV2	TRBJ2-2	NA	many	TGTGCCAGCAGAAGCGGACACACTAACACCGGGGAGCTGTTTTTT	CASRSGHTNTGELFF
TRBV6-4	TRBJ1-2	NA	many	TGTGCCAGCAGTGACTCGCTCCCCGAGTATAACTATGGCTACACCTTC	CASSDSLPEYNYGYTF